This T cell receptor beta chain originates from a study of shared clonotypes between healthy human individuals. Turning to the study itself: The donor group consisted of two women and three men, aged 18 to 49. Study conclusions and caveats: Sequencing of the sorted subsets was shown by rarefaction to be incomplete despite large depth. Only blood underwent sampling, and tissue repertoires likely differ.

Germline values: CDR1 SGHDT, CDR2 YYEEEE. V gave up 4 bases and J gave up 5 bases; unmatched junction bases: 21. The CDR3 covers 19 residues. Method: immunoSEQ multiplex PCR; TCRdb's copy keeps in-frame clones and lacks some. The data hold about 2 million clones, with around 96% observed a single time. This clone is a singleton in its sample. Its antigen is not identified. Naive CD8 isolation took CD45RO-negative cells positively selected for CCR7 and excluded terminally differentiated effector memory CD45RA+ cells. The donors were all Caucasian adults (living in Nashville, Tennessee). This clonotype was obtained from a man aged 18 to 30 in good health. The specimen sequenced was naive CD8+ T cells sorted from blood. The gene calls are TRBV5-6 and TRBJ2-3, with 8 bases that match TRBD1. The CDR3 region is CASSLRTGTTSLAGDTQYF. CDR3 nucleotides: TGTGCCAGCAGCCTGAGGACAGGGACAACTTCCCTAGCAGGAGATACGCAGTATTTT. Using reference TRBV5-6 and TRBJ2-3 for the parts outside the CDR3, the full variable domain is DAGVTQSPTHLIKTRGQQVTLRCSPKSGHDTVSWYQQALGQGPQFIFQYYEEEERQRGNFPDRFSGHQFPNYSSELNVNALLLGDSALYLCASSLRTGTTSLAGDTQYFGPGTRLTVL.